These 9 T cell receptor beta chains share one sample of origin, sequenced in a study of blood T cell repertoires in COVID-19. Repertoires were generated with immunoSEQ multiplex PCR, while TCRdb's copy carries only in-frame clones and drops some. The sample has roughly 300,000 clones; approximately 85% are singletons. The sequencing sample was made of peripheral blood. The source is a human donor in a cohort sampled during active COVID-19.

V is TRBV3-1 (or the pseudogene TRBV3-2) and J is TRBJ1-2; no definite D call. Deletions cut 0 bases from V and 1 base from J, with 15 bases between. Per germline, CDR1 LGHDT and CDR2 YNNKEL (reference sequence). The CDR3 is 17 amino acids. The CDR3 reads CASSQDLTEAINYGYTF. For the CDR3, the DNA is TGTGCCAGCAGCCAAGATCTGACGGAGGCCATTAACTATGGCTACACCTTC.

V gene TRBV27 combines with J gene TRBJ2-2; TRBD1 aligns across 8 bases. Germline CDR1 and CDR2: MNHEY and SMNVEV (reference sequence). J was trimmed by 4 bases and V by 8 bases; bases with no gene match: 6. This CDR3 has 14 residues. The CDR3 DNA is TGTGCCAGCGGAGGACAGGGTTCCACCGGGGAGCTGTTTTTT. Its translation: CASGGQGSTGELFF.

The rearrangement uses TRBV30 and TRBJ1-1; D remains unclear. Looked up from germline, CDR1 is GTSNPN and CDR2 is SVGIG (reference sequence). Trimming pared 1 base from V and 3 bases from J, leaving 12 bases between. This CDR3 spans 14 amino acids. The DNA of the CDR3 is TGTGCCTGGAGTGCCCCAATGAGGGACACTGAAGCTTTCTTT. Protein sequence: CAWSAPMRDTEAFF. Together with reference TRBV30 and TRBJ1-1, the CDR3 gives the full variable domain: SQTIHQWPATLVQPVGSPLSLECTVEGTSNPNLYWYRQAAGRGLQLLFYSVGIGQISSEVPQNLSASRPQDRQFILSSKKLLLSDSGFYLCAWSAPMRDTEAFFGQGTRLTVV.

The chain links TRBV5-4 to TRBJ2-3; TRBD2 matches 7 bases. The CDR3 sequence is 17 residues long. The trim removed 4 bases at V and 8 bases at J, leaving 19 bases unmatched. CDR1 SGHNT and CDR2 YYREEE come from the germline V gene (reference sequence). The CDR3 reads CASSPLGLAGGLGTQYF. CDR3 DNA sequence: TGTGCCAGCAGCCCCTTAGGGTTGGCCGGGGGGTTAGGTACGCAGTATTTT.

This chain links TRBV6-5 with TRBJ2-6; D perhaps matches TRBD1 (7 bases). Trimming pared 2 bases from V and 2 bases from J, leaving 10 bases between. There are 16 residues in the CDR3. CDR1 and CDR2 (germline): MNHEY, SVGAGI. This CDR3 is CASSYRGTAGANVLTF. The CDR3, as DNA: TGTGCCAGCAGTTACCGCGGGACAGCTGGGGCCAACGTCCTGACTTTC.

The V gene is TRBV14, the J gene TRBJ1-1; a possible D gene is TRBD1 (5 bases). The germline V gene has CDR1 SGHDN and CDR2 FVKESK. The CDR3 is 13 residues long. V shed 4 bases and J shed 0 bases, with 6 bases lying between them. The CDR3 DNA reads as TGTGCCAGCAGCCTGACAGTGAACACTGAAGCTTTCTTT. Translation gives CASSLTVNTEAFF.

This chain connects TRBV5-1 to TRBJ1-6; TRBD1 is a possible D gene (6 bases). Germline V CDR1 and CDR2: SGHRS, YFSETQ. V gave up 4 bases and J gave up 4 bases, with 18 bases separating them. CDR3 size: 17 residues. The CDR3 loop is CASSPKDRSFYNSPLHF. CDR3 nucleotide sequence: TGCGCCAGCAGCCCCAAGGACAGATCATTTTATAATTCACCCCTCCACTTT. Complete variable domain (other parts from reference TRBV5-1 and TRBJ1-6): KAGVTQTPRYLIKTRGQQVTLSCSPISGHRSVSWYQQTPGQGLQFLFEYFSETQRNKGNFPGRFSGRQFSNSRSEMNVSTLELGDSALYLCASSPKDRSFYNSPLHFGNGTRLTVT.

V gene TRBV5-6 combines with J gene TRBJ1-2; possibly TRBD1 for D (6 bases). The CDR3 runs to 17 residues. The germline V gene has CDR1 SGHDT and CDR2 YYEEEE. Deletions cut 0 bases from V and 5 bases from J, with 20 bases between. CDR3 sequence (DNA): TGTGCCAGCAGCTTGGTTTCTAAGGTGACAGGAAGATATGGCTACACCTTC. It yields the protein CASSLVSKVTGRYGYTF.

The chain joins TRBV5-1 to TRBJ1-6; D is undetermined. Per the germline V gene, CDR1 is SGHRS and CDR2 is YFSETQ. The CDR3 consists of 16 residues. Trimming removed 2 bases at V and 6 bases at J, with 15 bases between. The CDR3 sequence: CASSLDLERRNSPLHF. The CDR3 nucleotides are TGCGCCAGCAGCTTAGACTTGGAGCGGCGTAATTCACCCCTCCACTTT.